A selection of T cell receptor beta chains follows, all from one sample in a study of T cell responses to AZD1222 COVID-19 vaccine. Sequencing used immunoSEQ multiplex PCR; TCRdb keeps in-frame clones, though not all of them. The data hold 90,000 to 130,000 clones, with approximately 84% observed a single time. The sequences come from peripheral blood, collected on day 0 of AZD1222 vaccination. These receptors were obtained from an adult in good health. CDR3s include the opening cysteine and the closing phenylalanine or tryptophan. The D gene is left open where the match is weak. Expanded clones are given a class, and other clones once, few, many or no size at all.

d_call: TRBD2
j_call: TRBJ2-1
clone_size: NA
v_call: TRBV5-1
cdr3_nt: TGCGCCAGCAGCCCGAGGTTGACGGGACTAGCGGGGGGCAATGAGCAGTTCTTC
cdr3_aa: CASSPRLTGLAGGNEQFF

d_call: TRBD1
j_call: TRBJ1-1
clone_size: NA
v_call: TRBV6-5
cdr3_nt: TGTGCCAGCAACCCACAGGGGCGGGGCACTGAAGCTTTCTTT
cdr3_aa: CASNPQGRGTEAFF

d_call: TRBD2
j_call: TRBJ2-7
clone_size: NA
v_call: TRBV5-5
cdr3_nt: TGTGCCAGCAGCCTTACTAGCGGGACAACCTACGAGCAGTACTTC
cdr3_aa: CASSLTSGTTYEQYF

d_call: TRBD1
j_call: TRBJ1-1
clone_size: NA
v_call: TRBV7-2
cdr3_nt: TGTGCCAGCAGTAGGACAGGACGAGGCACTGAAGCTTTCTTT
cdr3_aa: CASSRTGRGTEAFF

d_call: NA
j_call: TRBJ1-6
clone_size: NA
v_call: TRBV2
cdr3_nt: TGTGCCAGCAGTGGGGCAGGGACCTCACCCCTCCACTTT
cdr3_aa: CASSGAGTSPLHF

d_call: NA
j_call: TRBJ1-2
clone_size: NA
v_call: TRBV29-1
cdr3_nt: TGCAGCGTTGCAGAGCAAAACTATGACTACACCTTC
cdr3_aa: CSVAEQNYDYTF

d_call: TRBD1
j_call: TRBJ1-4
clone_size: few
v_call: TRBV3-1/TRBV3-2
cdr3_nt: TGTGCCAGCAGGCTAAGTCTTTACAGGGGTGATAATGAAAAACTGTTTTTT
cdr3_aa: CASRLSLYRGDNEKLFF

d_call: NA
j_call: TRBJ2-5
clone_size: NA
v_call: TRBV5-1
cdr3_nt: TGCGCCAGCAGCCTGACAGTTCAAGAGACCCAGTACTTC
cdr3_aa: CASSLTVQETQYF

d_call: NA
j_call: TRBJ2-7
clone_size: NA
v_call: TRBV5-1
cdr3_nt: TGCGCCAGCAGCCCGTCATCCGGGCGGGAGCAGTACTTC
cdr3_aa: CASSPSSGREQYF

d_call: NA
j_call: TRBJ2-7
clone_size: NA
v_call: TRBV30
cdr3_nt: TGTGCCTGGAGTCGAATGGCCTACGAGCAGTACTTC
cdr3_aa: CAWSRMAYEQYF

d_call: NA
j_call: TRBJ2-7
clone_size: NA
v_call: TRBV28
cdr3_nt: TGTGCCAGCAGTCTCCGGGCCGAGCAGTACTTC
cdr3_aa: CASSLRAEQYF

d_call: TRBD1
j_call: TRBJ2-7
clone_size: few
v_call: TRBV6-5
cdr3_nt: TGTGCCAGCAGTTCCGACAGGGCCGAGCAGTACTTC
cdr3_aa: CASSSDRAEQYF

d_call: NA
j_call: TRBJ2-3
clone_size: NA
v_call: TRBV4-3
cdr3_nt: TGCGCCAGCAGCCAAGAAAGTGTGGGGGGCACAGATACGCAGTATTTT
cdr3_aa: CASSQESVGGTDTQYF

d_call: TRBD2
j_call: TRBJ2-5
clone_size: once
v_call: TRBV5-8
cdr3_nt: TGTGCCACCTTAAGACTAGCGGGGTTGGAGACCCAGTACTTC
cdr3_aa: CATLRLAGLETQYF

d_call: NA
j_call: TRBJ1-1
clone_size: NA
v_call: TRBV6-5
cdr3_nt: TGTGCCAGCAGTTACGGTTCGACGGTGAACACTGAAGCTTTCTTT
cdr3_aa: CASSYGSTVNTEAFF

d_call: NA
j_call: TRBJ2-1
clone_size: NA
v_call: TRBV24-1
cdr3_nt: TGTGCCACCAGTGATTTGTTTGAGCAGTTCTTC
cdr3_aa: CATSDLFEQFF

d_call: NA
j_call: TRBJ2-7
clone_size: few
v_call: TRBV2
cdr3_nt: TGTGCCAGCAGTGGGGACGAGGGTAGGAACGAGCAGTACTTC
cdr3_aa: CASSGDEGRNEQYF

d_call: TRBD1
j_call: TRBJ2-7
clone_size: NA
v_call: TRBV23-1
cdr3_nt: TGCGCCAGCAGTCACTGGGACAGGAAGTCCTACGAGCAGTACTTC
cdr3_aa: CASSHWDRKSYEQYF

d_call: NA
j_call: TRBJ1-1
clone_size: NA
v_call: TRBV11-2
cdr3_nt: TGTGCCAGCAGCTCCTTTACATCGGAAGCTTTCTTT
cdr3_aa: CASSSFTSEAFF

d_call: NA
j_call: TRBJ1-4
clone_size: NA
v_call: TRBV6-5
cdr3_nt: TGTGCCAGCAGAGAGGGGGTAGATGAAAAACTGTTTTTT
cdr3_aa: CASREGVDEKLFF

d_call: NA
j_call: TRBJ2-5
clone_size: NA
v_call: TRBV10-1
cdr3_nt: TGCGCCAGCTCTATTGGGGATCGAGAGACCCAGTACTTC
cdr3_aa: CASSIGDRETQYF

d_call: TRBD2
j_call: TRBJ2-3
clone_size: NA
v_call: TRBV7-6
cdr3_nt: TGTGCCAGCAGCCCCCTAGCGGGAGGGCCCGAGGGTACGCAGTATTTT
cdr3_aa: CASSPLAGGPEGTQYF

d_call: TRBD2
j_call: TRBJ2-1
clone_size: NA
v_call: TRBV11-2
cdr3_nt: TGTGCCAGCAGCCTCGGAACTAGCGCTGAGCAGTTCTTC
cdr3_aa: CASSLGTSAEQFF

d_call: NA
j_call: TRBJ1-5
clone_size: NA
v_call: TRBV3-1/TRBV3-2
cdr3_nt: TGTGCCAGCAGCCAAGGCCAGTCTCATCAGCCCCAGCATTTT
cdr3_aa: CASSQGQSHQPQHF

d_call: NA
j_call: TRBJ2-7
clone_size: once
v_call: TRBV28
cdr3_nt: TGTGCCAGCAGTCCCCAGGGCCCACACCAGGACGAGCAGTACTTC
cdr3_aa: CASSPQGPHQDEQYF

d_call: NA
j_call: TRBJ2-7
clone_size: few
v_call: TRBV5-1
cdr3_nt: TGCGCCAGCAGCACGGGAACAGGGTGGGGTAACGAGCAGTACTTC
cdr3_aa: CASSTGTGWGNEQYF

d_call: NA
j_call: TRBJ1-5
clone_size: few
v_call: TRBV29-1
cdr3_nt: TGCAGCGTTGGAGGGCGGTCTGGGGATCAGCCCCAGCATTTT
cdr3_aa: CSVGGRSGDQPQHF

d_call: TRBD2
j_call: TRBJ2-7
clone_size: NA
v_call: TRBV3-1/TRBV3-2
cdr3_nt: TGTGCCAGCAGCCCGGAGACTAGCGGGAGCTACGAGCAGTACTTC
cdr3_aa: CASSPETSGSYEQYF

d_call: TRBD1
j_call: TRBJ1-6
clone_size: NA
v_call: TRBV6-6
cdr3_nt: TGTGCCAGTAGGACAGGGGAAGGTTCACCCCTCCACTTT
cdr3_aa: CASRTGEGSPLHF

d_call: NA
j_call: TRBJ1-1
clone_size: NA
v_call: TRBV23-1
cdr3_nt: TGCGCCAGCAAAGACGGGAACACTGAAGCTTTCTTT
cdr3_aa: CASKDGNTEAFF

d_call: NA
j_call: TRBJ2-2
clone_size: NA
v_call: TRBV19
cdr3_nt: TGTGCCAGTAGTATAGTTGACAGTTACACCGGGGAGCTGTTTTTT
cdr3_aa: CASSIVDSYTGELFF

d_call: NA
j_call: TRBJ2-3
clone_size: once
v_call: TRBV12-3/TRBV12-4
cdr3_nt: TGTGCCAGCAGCCTAACGATTGGGTATACGCAGTATTTT
cdr3_aa: CASSLTIGYTQYF